A single sample is the source of the 25 T cell receptor beta chains below, sequenced in a study of T-cell memory formation after mild COVID-19. TCRdb ran MiXCR on the 5' RACE reads and lists one entry per CDR3 protein. The table has about 260,000 distinct CDR3 sequences, 15% to 20% seen once. What was sequenced was PBMCs or a T cell subset sorted from them (not recorded which). These receptors were collected from a man aged 18 to 29 who had mild COVID-19 (a few samples of this study predate the infection). Cell type and time point are not known.

Remarks on this clonotype: One end of the junction does not line up with germline, which may come from a read error. This rearrangement joins TRBV7-2 to TRBJ2-7; TRBD1 agrees at 9 bases. The germline CDR1 and CDR2 sequences are SGHTA and FQGNSA. The CDR3 runs 13 residues. CDR3 bases: TGTGCCAGCAGATTAGGGACAGGGAACGAGCAGTACTTC. Translation: CASRLGTGNEQYF.

Only a few counts were recorded for this clonotype. This sequence joins TRBV5-1 and TRBJ1-1; 10 nucleotides align to TRBD1. The CDR3 has 16 amino acids. Germline V gene lookup returns CDR1 SGHRS and CDR2 YFSETQ. The ends lost 4 bases at V and 5 bases at J; junction bases unmatched: 11. The CDR3 nucleotides are TGCGCCAGCAGCGCGACAGGGGGCGAGAGAAGGACTGAAGCTTTCTTT. It is translated as CASSATGGERRTEAFF. The full variable domain, rest sourced from reference TRBV5-1 and TRBJ1-1, is KAGVTQTPRYLIKTRGQQVTLSCSPISGHRSVSWYQQTPGQGLQFLFEYFSETQRNKGNFPGRFSGRQFSNSRSEMNVSTLELGDSALYLCASSATGGERRTEAFFGQGTRLTVV.

The chain combines TRBV28 with TRBJ2-7; D remains unclear. The CDR3 is 12 amino acids. With 6 bases removed from V and 3 bases from J, the gap between germline ends came to 9 bases. Looked up from germline, CDR1 is MDHEN and CDR2 is SYDVKM. CDR3 in DNA: TGTGCCAGCAGCCAATTACGCTACGAGCAGTACGTC. Amino acids: CASSQLRYEQYV.

The chain uses TRBV3-1 and TRBJ2-2; possible D gene TRBD2, 7 bases. V lost 1 base and J lost 6, with 12 bases in between. The CDR3 length is 15 residues. Germline assignment: CDR1 LGHDT and CDR2 YNNKEL (reference sequence). In DNA, the CDR3 is TGTGCCAGCAGCCAAGGTGGGGGGGCCGCCGGGGAGCTGTTTTTT. Residues: CASSQGGGAAGELFF.

This clonotype was seen more than once but under ten times. The chain combines TRBV5-5 with TRBJ2-4, with D perhaps matching TRBD1 or TRBD2 (6 bases each). Germline CDR1 reads SGHKS; CDR2 reads YYEKEE (reference sequence). With 2 bases removed from V and 0 bases from J, the gap between germline ends came to 12 bases. This CDR3 is built from 16 residues. The CDR3 sequence: CASSFIGGLAKNIQYF. The CDR3 DNA sequence: TGTGCCAGCAGCTTTATAGGGGGGTTAGCCAAAAACATTCAGTACTTC.

The sample holds a few counts of this clonotype. The rearrangement uses TRBV2 and TRBJ1-1; D is uncertain. The CDR3 totals 12 residues. Trimming removed 6 bases from V and 4 bases from J, with 9 bases in between. Germline loops: CDR1 SNHLY, CDR2 FYNNEI. CDR3 in DNA: TGTGCCAGCAGCCTAGGGCCCACTGAAGCTTTCTTT. Its translation is CASSLGPTEAFF.

The chain is built from TRBV20-1 and TRBJ1-2; D is perhaps TRBD1 (5 bases). CDR1 and CDR2 (germline): DFQATT, SNEGSKA (reference sequence). This CDR3 is built from 11 residues. The CDR3 DNA is TGCACGGGGCGCCAAAACTATGGCTACACCTTC. Amino acids: CTGRQNYGYTF.

J is TRBJ1-4 and V is TRBV11-2; 8 bases line up with TRBD1. The CDR3 sequence is 17 residues long. Germline V gene data show CDR1 as SGHAT and CDR2 as FQNNGV. Trimming took 5 bases from V and 0 from J; bases not matched to a gene: 8. The CDR3 bases are TGTGCCAGCAGCAAGTGGACAGGGATGTCAACTAATGAAAAACTGTTTTTT. This sequence encodes CASSKWTGMSTNEKLFF.

V usage is TRBV18 and J usage is TRBJ1-3; no firm D call. V lost 10 bases and J 4 bases, leaving 14 bases between the germline ends. Germline loops: CDR1 KGHSH, CDR2 LQKENI. This CDR3 has 13 residues. CDR3 nucleotides: TGTGCCACCCACGGACTTCTGGGAAACACCATATATTTT. Residues: CATHGLLGNTIYF.

The gene calls are TRBV5-6 and TRBJ1-2; 8 nucleotides agree with TRBD1. The CDR3 is 14 amino acids. The trim removed 0 bases at V and 7 bases at J, leaving 5 bases unmatched. Germline CDR1 and CDR2: SGHDT and YYEEEE. The CDR3, as DNA: TGTGCCAGCAGCTTGGGACAGGGGTACCCTGGCTACACCTTC. It codes for CASSLGQGYPGYTF.

The chain employs TRBV20-1 and TRBJ2-7; possibly TRBD2 for D (6 bases). The CDR3 is made up of 13 amino acids. V was pared by 6 bases and J by 12 bases, with 24 bases between. The germline V gene has CDR1 DFQATT and CDR2 SNEGSKA (reference sequence). CDR3 residues: CSASVGEGGSGYF. The CDR3 bases are TGCAGTGCCAGTGTGGGAGAGGGAGGTTCGGGGTACTTC.

The sample holds a few counts of this clonotype. V gene TRBV24-1 combines with J gene TRBJ2-3; 7 bases align to TRBD1. Germline V gene sequence: CDR1 KGHDR, CDR2 SFDVKD. The CDR3 runs to 15 residues. V lost 3 bases to trimming and J lost 5 bases; unmatched junction nucleotides: 7. Here the CDR3 DNA reads TGTGCCACCAGTGATCTCCGGGACAGTGGAGATACGCAGTATTTT. Its protein product is CATSDLRDSGDTQYF.

This clonotype was counted at least ten times. CDR3 nucleotide sequence: TGCAGTGCTAGTGGTCGGGGGCCCTACAATGAGCAGTTCTTC. It translates to CSASGRGPYNEQFF. The genes are TRBV20-1 and TRBJ2-1; D could derive from TRBD1 or TRBD2 (6 bases each). The CDR3 length is 14 residues. V lost 3 bases and J 2 bases, leaving 11 bases between the germline ends. Germline-derived CDR1 and CDR2 are DFQATT and SNEGSKA (reference sequence).

This clonotype was detected only a few times. V gene TRBV9 combines with J gene TRBJ2-3; TRBD2 matches 7 bases. This CDR3 is built from 15 residues. V was pared by 1 base and J by 2 bases, with 4 bases of the junction left unmatched. CDR1 is SGDLS and CDR2 is YYNGEE in the germline V gene. The CDR3: CASSVTSENTDTQYF. CDR3 DNA sequence: TGTGCCAGCAGCGTAACTAGCGAGAACACAGATACGCAGTATTTT.

This clonotype was detected a few times. V and J are TRBV7-3 and TRBJ2-3; D possibly corresponds to TRBD2 (6 bases). This CDR3 has 15 amino acids. The V and J ends lost 1 base and 2 bases respectively, with 10 bases between them. Germline V lookup: CDR1 SGHTA, CDR2 FQGTGA. The CDR3 here is CASSLRGGATDTQYF. Here the CDR3 DNA reads TGTGCCAGCAGCTTAAGGGGCGGGGCCACAGATACGCAGTATTTT.

This clonotype came up a few times. This rearrangement joins TRBV7-9 to TRBJ2-5; D unresolved. V gave up 9 bases and J gave up 5 bases, with 19 bases separating them. Germline values: CDR1 SEHNR, CDR2 FQNEAQ (reference sequence). This CDR3 has 14 amino acids. CDR3 nucleotide sequence: TGTGCCAGTAAACGAGTGACGGCCCTGGAGACCCAGTACTTC. The encoded protein is CASKRVTALETQYF.

The genes are TRBV4-1 and TRBJ1-4; D is unclear. Trimming shortened V by 4 bases and J by 0 bases, and 6 bases separated the two germline ends. The CDR3 spans 14 residues. In germline, CDR1 is MGHRA, CDR2 YSYEKL. CDR3 residues: CASSRISTNEKLFF. The CDR3 nucleotides are TGCGCCAGCAGCCGTATCTCAACTAATGAAAAACTGTTTTTT.

Ten or more counts support this clonotype. The chain joins TRBV9 to TRBJ2-6; D unresolved. The germline V gene encodes CDR1 SGDLS and CDR2 YYNGEE. The CDR3 extends over 14 amino acids. V shed 4 bases and J shed 1 base, with 6 bases lying between them. The CDR3 nucleotides read TGTGCCAGCAGCCCGTTATCTGGGGCCAACGTCCTGACTTTC. This encodes CASSPLSGANVLTF.

This clonotype was counted only a few times. The chain joins TRBV6-2 or TRBV6-3 to TRBJ1-1; maybe TRBD1 (6 bases). Per the germline V gene, CDR1 is MNHEY and CDR2 is SVGEGT. The CDR3 is 14 amino acids. V was cut by 7 bases and J by 1 base, with 13 bases left in between. The CDR3 DNA reads TGTGCCAGCATCTCCGGAGGGGGGAACACTGAAGCTTTCTTT. It yields the protein CASISGGGNTEAFF.

The chain uses TRBV20-1 and TRBJ2-3; weak D call: TRBD2 (5 bases). This CDR3 region has 13 residues. Germline CDR1 is DFQATT and CDR2 is SNEGSKA (reference sequence). The V and J ends lost 5 bases and 3 bases respectively, with 12 bases between them. CDR3 protein: CSAPRGQTDTQYF. CDR3 nucleotides: TGCAGTGCTCCCCGGGGTCAAACAGATACGCAGTATTTT.

This clonotype came up a few times. The V call is TRBV29-1, the J call TRBJ2-7; D gene unclear. Germline V gene lookup returns CDR1 SQVTM and CDR2 ANQGSEA. V shed 7 bases and J shed 7 bases, with 14 bases lying between them. The CDR3 spans 11 residues. The CDR3 sequence: CSGTRSGEQYF. For the CDR3, the DNA is TGCAGCGGGACGAGGAGTGGGGAGCAGTACTTC.

There are a few counts of this clonotype. The chain is built from TRBV20-1 and TRBJ2-7; D gene ambiguous. Germline assignment: CDR1 DFQATT and CDR2 SNEGSKA (reference sequence). Deletions cut 2 bases from V and 3 bases from J, with 14 bases between. There are 14 residues in the CDR3. CDR3 sequence (DNA): TGCAGTGCTAGAAATTCGGAGAGTCTCTACGAGCAGTACTTC. Translated: CSARNSESLYEQYF.

The chain couples TRBV4-3 to TRBJ1-1, with no clear D. The CDR3 is 13 residues long. Germline-derived CDR1 and CDR2 are LGHNA and YSLEER. Between the trimmed V and J ends, which lost 2 bases and 2 bases, there was a span of 6 bases. CDR3 sequence reads: CASSQNRNTEAFF. CDR3 DNA sequence: TGCGCCAGCAGCCAAAACCGTAACACTGAAGCTTTCTTT.

There are a few counts of this clonotype. This chain links TRBV14 with TRBJ2-3; tentatively, D is TRBD2 (7 bases). The CDR3 covers 16 residues. Per germline, CDR1 SGHDN and CDR2 FVKESK. The V and J ends lost 5 bases and 2 bases respectively, with 17 bases between them. The CDR3 sequence is CASSRRGGAFTDTQYF. The DNA of the CDR3 is TGTGCCAGCAGCAGGAGGGGGGGAGCATTCACAGATACGCAGTATTTT.

The chain combines TRBV20-1 with TRBJ2-3; 13 bases are shared with TRBD2. The CDR3 spans 16 residues. The trim removed 5 bases at V and 6 bases at J, leaving 11 bases unmatched. Germline loops: CDR1 DFQATT, CDR2 SNEGSKA (reference sequence). The CDR3 coding sequence is TGCAGTGCTGAATCCGGGACTAGCGGGATTCGGGATACGCAGTATTTT. This encodes CSAESGTSGIRDTQYF.